The 7 T cell receptor beta chains reported below all come from one sample, sequenced in a study of T-cell memory formation after mild COVID-19. A single record per CDR3 protein comes from TCRdb applying MiXCR to the 5' RACE reads. The sample lists fewer than 350,000 distinct CDR3 sequences; approximately 15% were seen once. Sequencing was performed on PBMCs or a T cell subset sorted from them (not recorded which). Every receptor here comes from a man between 18 and 29 years old who had mild COVID-19 (a few samples of this study predate the infection). Cell type and time point are not known.

This clonotype was counted between two and nine times. This rearrangement joins TRBV9 to TRBJ1-2, with TRBD1 matching over 8 bases. The length of the CDR3 is 14 residues. After removal of 3 bases from V and 7 bases from J, the junction contained 8 bases not matched to a gene. Germline V gives CDR1 SGDLS, CDR2 YYNGEE. CDR3 amino acids: CASSGGQGSGGYTF. The CDR3 DNA reads as TGTGCCAGCAGCGGTGGACAGGGAAGTGGTGGCTACACCTTC.

This clonotype has a count of ten or more. The J gene is TRBJ2-1, the V gene TRBV6-2 or TRBV6-3, with D perhaps matching TRBD2 (6 bases). Per the germline V gene, CDR1 is MNHEY and CDR2 is SVGEGT. The CDR3 has 12 amino acids. Trimming took off 6 bases at V and 4 bases at J, with 7 bases between the two ends. The CDR3 region has the DNA TGTGCCAGCAGCGGGGGTTACAATGAGCAGTTCTTC. Protein sequence: CASSGGYNEQFF.

This clonotype came up a few times. The V gene is TRBV7-2, the J gene TRBJ2-5, with TRBD2 matching over 8 bases. The CDR3 has 15 amino acids. J was trimmed by 4 bases and V by 3 bases; bases with no gene match: 7. CDR1 SGHTA and CDR2 FQGNSA come from the germline V gene. CDR3 sequence: CASSFSRGVGETQYF. The CDR3 region has the DNA TGTGCCAGCAGCTTCTCGCGGGGGGTAGGAGAGACCCAGTACTTC.

The V gene is TRBV5-4, the J gene TRBJ2-3; no definite D call. The CDR3 is 15 amino acids. The germline CDR1 and CDR2 sequences are SGHNT and YYREEE (reference sequence). V shed 4 bases and J shed 2 bases, with 14 bases lying between them. CDR3 amino acids: CASSPGNSNTDTQYF. As DNA, the CDR3 is TGTGCCAGCAGCCCTGGTAACTCGAACACAGATACGCAGTATTTT.

Only a few counts were recorded for this clonotype. This chain links TRBV6-2 or TRBV6-3 with TRBJ2-1; the match to TRBD2 covers 14 bases. The CDR3 length is 18 residues. The trim removed 4 bases at V and 0 bases at J, leaving 5 bases unmatched. From germline, CDR1 is MNHEY and CDR2 SVGEGT. CDR3 protein: CASSSWTSGGSSYNEQFF. CDR3 DNA sequence: TGTGCCAGCAGTTCCTGGACTAGCGGGGGGAGCTCCTACAATGAGCAGTTCTTC.

This rearrangement joins TRBV7-2 to TRBJ2-7; TRBD2 might be the D (6 bases). Germline loops: CDR1 SGHTA, CDR2 FQGNSA. The ends were cut back, 5 bases at V and 0 bases at J, with 14 bases in the middle. The CDR3 totals 15 residues. CDR3 protein: CASSLLAASSYEQYV. For the CDR3, the DNA is TGTGCCAGCAGCCTACTAGCCGCGAGCTCCTACGAGCAGTACGTC.

This clonotype was picked up a small number of times. The rearrangement links TRBV6-6 to TRBJ1-5; D not certain. The CDR3 is made up of 14 amino acids. The germline V and J ends were trimmed by 5 bases and 7 bases, with 15 bases remaining between them. Germline CDR1 is MNHNY and CDR2 is SVGAGI (reference sequence). CDR3 bases: TGTGCCAGCAGTCCACACCGGGCCAACCAGCCCCAGCATTTT. Protein: CASSPHRANQPQHF.